This T cell receptor beta chain was documented in a study of regulatory T cells in long-lasting Graves disease. TCR beta libraries were built with iRepertoire HTBI primers and Arm-PCR of CDR3 regions. In TCRdb, the multiplex PCR reads were re-called with MiXCR into one record per CDR3 protein. Here the sample spans around 430,000 distinct CDR3 sequences, about 22% being singletons. The time point: persistent/refractory GD, antithyroid drugs over 5 years with positive TRAb. The TCR library was prepared using RNA isolated from PBMCs. Only a few counts were recorded for this clonotype. The input for sequencing was peripheral blood mononuclear cells (PBMCs), taken when the disease was refractory, from a patient treated with antithyroid drugs. The TCR was taken from a female donor with Graves disease.

This chain's CDR3 is CSAGGEGRGGYTF. CDR3 coding DNA: TGCAGTGCTGGAGGGGAAGGGCGAGGCGGCTACACCTTC. This chain links TRBV20-1 with TRBJ1-2, with D maybe TRBD1 (5 bases). V lost 5 bases to trimming and J lost 8 bases, with 18 bases between them. This CDR3 is built from 13 residues. Germline V gene sequence: CDR1 DFQATT, CDR2 SNEGSKA (reference sequence).